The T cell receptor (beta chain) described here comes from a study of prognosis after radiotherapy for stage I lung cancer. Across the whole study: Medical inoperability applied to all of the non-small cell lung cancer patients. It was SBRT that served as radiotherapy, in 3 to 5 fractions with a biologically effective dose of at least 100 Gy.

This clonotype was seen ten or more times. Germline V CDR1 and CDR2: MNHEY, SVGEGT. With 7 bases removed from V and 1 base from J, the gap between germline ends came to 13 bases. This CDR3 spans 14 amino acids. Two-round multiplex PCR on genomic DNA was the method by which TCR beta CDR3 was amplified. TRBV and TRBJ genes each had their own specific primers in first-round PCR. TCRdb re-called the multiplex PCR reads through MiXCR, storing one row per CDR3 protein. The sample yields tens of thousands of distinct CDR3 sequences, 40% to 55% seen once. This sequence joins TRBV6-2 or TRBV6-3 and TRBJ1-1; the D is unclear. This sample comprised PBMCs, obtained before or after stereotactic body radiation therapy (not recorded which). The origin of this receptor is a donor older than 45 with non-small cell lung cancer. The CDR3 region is CASMPELRNTEAFF. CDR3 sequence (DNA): TGTGCCAGCATGCCAGAACTACGGAACACTGAAGCTTTCTTT.